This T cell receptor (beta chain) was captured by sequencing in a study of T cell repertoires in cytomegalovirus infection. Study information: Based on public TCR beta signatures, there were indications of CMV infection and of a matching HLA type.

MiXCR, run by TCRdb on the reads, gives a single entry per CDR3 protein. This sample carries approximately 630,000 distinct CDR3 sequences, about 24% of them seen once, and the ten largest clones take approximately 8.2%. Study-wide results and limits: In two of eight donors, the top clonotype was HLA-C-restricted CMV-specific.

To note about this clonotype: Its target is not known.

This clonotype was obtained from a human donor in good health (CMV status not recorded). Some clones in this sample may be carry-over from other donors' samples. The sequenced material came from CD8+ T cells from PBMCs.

CDR3 DNA: TGTGCCAGAATGGGACAGCTGAACACTGAAGCTTTCTTT. Its protein product is CARMGQLNTEAFF. This chain uses TRBV2 with TRBJ1-1; 7 bases match TRBD1. Germline V gene data show CDR1 as SNHLY and CDR2 as FYNNEI. V dropped 9 bases and J dropped 0; count of bases not matched to a gene: 4. This CDR3 is 13 amino acids long.